These T cell receptor beta chains were read from a single sample in a study of blood T cell repertoires in COVID-19. Assay used: immunoSEQ multiplex PCR; TCRdb lists only in-frame clones, some missing. The sample consists of about 310,000 clones, approximately 89% of them appearing once. Sequenced input: peripheral blood. These receptors all stem from a woman aged 45-60 years who had recovered from COVID-19. CDR3s include the opening cysteine and the closing phenylalanine or tryptophan. The D gene is left open where the match is weak. Expanded clones are given a class, and other clones once, few, many or no size at all.

j_gene	d_gene	abundance	v_gene	CDR3nt	CDR3aa
TRBJ1-4	.	.	TRBV29-1	TGCAGCGCTGGTCGGGCTAATGAAAAACTGTTTTTT	CSAGRANEKLFF
TRBJ1-1	.	.	TRBV28	TGTGCCAGCAGTTTTCCGGAGGGGCGCACTGAAGCTTTCTTT	CASSFPEGRTEAFF
TRBJ1-2	.	.	TRBV28	TGTGCCAGTATCCCAGGCACAGGTCTTTCCTTCGTTGGTGGCTACACCTTC	CASIPGTGLSFVGGYTF
TRBJ1-5	.	once	TRBV27	TGTGCCAGCAGTTCCCCAACAGGCAATCAGCCCCAGCATTTT	CASSSPTGNQPQHF
TRBJ2-3	TRBD1	few	TRBV7-3	TGTGCCAGCAGCCCTAGAACAGGGGGCTTATCAGATACGCAGTATTTT	CASSPRTGGLSDTQYF
TRBJ2-1	TRBD1	.	TRBV11-2	TGTGCCAGCAGCTCCAGACAGGGTCGCCGGGTTGAGCAGTTCTTC	CASSSRQGRRVEQFF
TRBJ2-3	TRBD1	.	TRBV5-1	TGCGCCAGCAGCTTCGCCCGGGGACAGGGCGCCCACGATACGCAGTATTTT	CASSFARGQGAHDTQYF
TRBJ1-1	.	.	TRBV28	TGTGCCAGCGGGGTGGGGGGCACTGAAGCTTTCTTT	CASGVGGTEAFF
TRBJ1-5	.	.	TRBV6-2/TRBV6-3	TGTGCCAGCAGCCCTTCGGGGGTTGGGAATCAGCCCCAGCATTTT	CASSPSGVGNQPQHF
TRBJ2-1	TRBD1	.	TRBV6-4	TGTGCCAGCAGTTCGGGACAGGGGGCGGATGAGCAGTTCTTC	CASSSGQGADEQFF
TRBJ2-3	TRBD2	few	TRBV10-3	TGTGCCATCAGCCCCGGACTAGCGGTAAAGGATACGCAGTATTTT	CAISPGLAVKDTQYF
TRBJ1-6	TRBD1	.	TRBV5-1	TGCGCCAGACAGGGGGCTAAGGATTCACCCCTCCACTTT	CARQGAKDSPLHF
TRBJ2-3	TRBD1	once	TRBV29-1	TGCAGCGCAGGAAGAGGACAGGGGGTCACAGATACGCAGTATTTT	CSAGRGQGVTDTQYF
TRBJ1-6	.	.	TRBV28	TGTGCCAGCAGTTTAGAGAGCTCCTATAATTCACCCCTCCACTTT	CASSLESSYNSPLHF
TRBJ2-1	TRBD2	.	TRBV30	TGTGCCTGGTTAGCGGGTCCCTCCCCGAATGAGCAGTTCTTC	CAWLAGPSPNEQFF
TRBJ2-1	.	.	TRBV5-1	TGCGCCAGCAGCTTGGACAGGGTCGGGTCCTACAATGAGCAGTTCTTC	CASSLDRVGSYNEQFF
TRBJ2-7	.	once	TRBV28	TGTGCCAGCACGGGGGCCTACGAGCAGTACTTC	CASTGAYEQYF
TRBJ1-1	TRBD1	.	TRBV4-3	TGCGCCAGCCGAGGGACAGGGATGAACACTGAAGCTTTCTTT	CASRGTGMNTEAFF
TRBJ2-3	.	.	TRBV29-1	TGCAGCACCGTTGCAGACACAGATACGCAGTATTTT	CSTVADTDTQYF
TRBJ1-1	.	few	TRBV28	TGTGCCAGCAGTTCAGAACCAGGGTCTCCTGAAGCTTTCTTT	CASSSEPGSPEAFF
TRBJ2-5	TRBD1	.	TRBV30	TGTGCCTGGAGGGACAGGGGGCGGGAGACCCAGTACTTC	CAWRDRGRETQYF
TRBJ2-1	TRBD2	.	TRBV6-5	TGTGCCAGCGGAAGGGGCGGGGGTACGTACAATGAGCAGTTCTTC	CASGRGGGTYNEQFF
TRBJ2-3	.	.	TRBV28	TGTGCCAGCAGTTTTGGTGGGAGGGGGACAGATACGCAGTATTTT	CASSFGGRGTDTQYF
TRBJ1-2	.	.	TRBV24-1	TGTGCCACCAGTGATTCCCCTGGTTGGTTTGGCGGCGCGGGCTACACCTTC	CATSDSPGWFGGAGYTF
TRBJ1-3	.	.	TRBV28	TGTGCCAGCAGACCTCGGACTATCCTGAGCTCTGGAAACACCATATATTTT	CASRPRTILSSGNTIYF
TRBJ2-2	.	.	TRBV19	TGTGCCAGCAAGAACACCGGGGAGCTGTTTTTT	CASKNTGELFF
TRBJ1-5	.	.	TRBV6-6	TGTGCCAGCAGAGACCCACAGCAGCCCCAGCATTTT	CASRDPQQPQHF